These T cell receptor beta chains were read from a single sample in a study of blood T cells in healthy people across ages. MiXCR, applied by TCRdb to the 5' RACE reads, yields one record per CDR3 protein. The table includes about 1,500,000 distinct CDR3 sequences, roughly 27% detected once. Sequencing was done on a sample of blood. These receptors originate from a woman between 25 and 40 years old in good health. CDR3s include the opening cysteine and the closing phenylalanine or tryptophan. The D gene is left open where the match is weak. Where a row states a size, it is once, few, many or the class of an expanded clone; other rows omit it.

clone_size j_call v_call d_call cdr3_length cdr3_aa cdr3_nt
few TRBJ2-7 TRBV5-6 NA 14 CASSSWTAGYEQYF TGTGCCAGCAGCAGCTGGACAGCAGGATACGAGCAGTACTTC
NA TRBJ2-1 TRBV12-3/TRBV12-4 TRBD2 16 CASSLVGGSGVNEQFF TGTGCCAGCAGTTTAGTCGGCGGGAGTGGGGTCAATGAGCAGTTCTTC
few TRBJ1-5 TRBV28 NA 14 CASSLLAGYQPQHF TGTGCCAGCAGTTTATTGGCAGGCTATCAGCCCCAGCATTTT
few TRBJ2-1 TRBV5-6 NA 13 CASSPFGSNEQFF TGTGCCAGCAGCCCTTTCGGGAGCAATGAGCAGTTCTTC
many TRBJ2-1 TRBV7-8 TRBD2 15 CASSSLAGGLNEQFF TGTGCCAGCAGCTCTCTAGCGGGAGGGTTAAATGAGCAGTTCTTC
many TRBJ2-1 TRBV20-1 NA 12 CSARGLPNEQFF TGCAGTGCTAGAGGACTGCCCAATGAGCAGTTCTTC
NA TRBJ2-1 TRBV19 NA 14 CATKNWEGGNEQFF TGTGCCACCAAGAATTGGGAGGGGGGGAATGAGCAGTTCTTC
many TRBJ2-7 TRBV12-3/TRBV12-4 TRBD2 15 CASSLATSGNTEQYF TGTGCCAGCAGTTTGGCGACTAGCGGGAATACCGAGCAGTACTTC
many TRBJ1-5 TRBV12-3/TRBV12-4 NA 13 CASSLQAGQPQHF TGTGCCAGCAGTCTCCAAGCCGGACAGCCCCAGCATTTT
NA TRBJ1-3 TRBV18 NA 14 CASSPSGRGNTIYF TGTGCCAGCTCACCATCAGGGCGTGGAAACACCATATATTTT
few TRBJ2-1 TRBV5-1 TRBD2 16 CASSWRTSGSYNEQFF TGCGCCAGCAGCTGGAGGACTAGCGGCTCCTACAATGAGCAGTTCTTC
NA TRBJ2-1 TRBV4-2 TRBD2 19 CASSQEGHLVAGTNNEQFF TGTGCCAGCAGCCAAGAGGGCCACTTGGTAGCGGGGACAAACAATGAGCAGTTCTTC
NA TRBJ1-6 TRBV4-1 NA 14 CASSPATDHSPLHF TGCGCCAGCAGCCCGGCGACAGACCATTCACCCCTCCACTTT
many TRBJ2-4 TRBV12-3/TRBV12-4 NA 17 CASSYDGLGLAKNIQYF TGTGCCAGCAGCTATGACGGACTTGGCCTAGCCAAAAACATTCAGTACTTC
NA TRBJ2-7 TRBV11-2 NA 12 CASSLGCYEQYF TGCGCCAGCAGCTTAGGTTGCTACGAGCAGTACTTC
NA TRBJ2-5 TRBV6-1 TRBD2 16 CASSAGTSGGRGTQYF TGTGCCAGCAGTGCCGGGACTAGCGGGGGACGAGGGACCCAGTACTTC
NA TRBJ1-1 TRBV9 TRBD1 14 CACSAGTAYTEAFF TGTGCCTGCAGCGCCGGGACAGCTTACACTGAAGCTTTCTTT
NA TRBJ1-2 TRBV12-3/TRBV12-4 NA 13 CASSFLGGVGYTF TGTGCCAGCAGTTTTCTGGGAGGCGTTGGCTACACCTTC
few TRBJ2-5 TRBV12-3/TRBV12-4 NA 12 CSSSYGEWKQYF TGTTCCAGCAGTTATGGGGAATGGAAGCAGTACTTC
many TRBJ1-5 TRBV12-3/TRBV12-4 NA 15 CASSFGGVDNQPQHF TGTGCCAGCAGTTTTGGAGGGGTTGACAATCAGCCCCAGCATTTT
few TRBJ1-1 TRBV5-1 NA 16 CASSPRRNPRDTEAFF TGCGCCAGCAGCCCTAGGAGGAATCCGAGGGACACTGAAGCTTTCTTT
NA TRBJ2-7 TRBV2 NA 11 CASSEGWGQYF TGTGCCAGCAGTGAGGGATGGGGCCAGTACTTC
NA TRBJ1-2 TRBV24-1 TRBD1 15 CATSDPTGGGYGYTF TGTGCCACCAGTGATCCAACAGGGGGCGGCTATGGCTACACCTTC
many TRBJ1-2 TRBV29-1 TRBD1 15 CSVEGVDRSRYGYTF TGCAGCGTTGAAGGGGTGGACAGGTCGCGCTATGGCTACACCTTC
NA TRBJ2-5 TRBV7-9 TRBD2 15 CASSLSSGREETQYF TGTGCCAGCAGCTTATCTAGCGGGCGTGAAGAGACCCAGTACTTC
NA TRBJ2-1 TRBV4-1 NA 14 CASSQDRTSGEQFF TGCGCCAGCAGCCAAGATCGTACTAGTGGTGAGCAGTTCTTC
NA TRBJ2-7 TRBV7-2 TRBD2 16 CASSSQRLAGANEQYF TGTGCCAGCAGCTCGCAGCGTCTAGCGGGAGCCAACGAGCAGTACTTC
NA TRBJ2-4 TRBV3-1 TRBD2 15 CASGGLAAAKNIQYF TGTGCCAGCGGGGGACTAGCGGCAGCCAAAAACATTCAGTACTTC
once TRBJ2-1 TRBV5-1 NA 15 CASSLVTGLGNEQFF TGCGCCAGCAGCTTGGTGACGGGTTTGGGAAATGAGCAGTTCTTC
NA TRBJ1-1 TRBV4-1 TRBD1 17 CARSQDSLGQMNTEAFF TGCGCCCGCAGCCAAGATAGTTTGGGACAGATGAACACTGAAGCTTTCTTT
NA TRBJ2-7 TRBV15 TRBD1 15 CAASRGQGISYEQYF TGTGCCGCCAGCCGAGGACAGGGGATATCCTACGAGCAGTACTTC
once TRBJ1-2 TRBV30 TRBD1 14 CAWFDRAGSYGYTF TGTGCCTGGTTTGACAGGGCTGGGAGCTATGGCTACACCTTC
NA TRBJ2-4 TRBV20-1 NA 15 CSAGDPARFVTEQYF TGCAGTGCTGGAGACCCTGCCCGTTTCGTTACGGAGCAGTACTTC
NA TRBJ2-7 TRBV6-2/TRBV6-3 TRBD1 15 CASRASGTGGHEQYF TGTGCCAGCAGGGCTTCCGGGACAGGGGGCCACGAGCAGTACTTC
NA TRBJ1-6 TRBV6-5 NA 16 CASSLNWGSYNSPLHF TGTGCCAGCAGTTTGAATTGGGGATCCTATAATTCACCCCTCCACTTT
few TRBJ2-1 TRBV6-4 TRBD1 16 CASSDSPTGYYNEQFF TGTGCCAGCAGTGACTCGCCGACAGGGTACTACAATGAGCAGTTCTTC
NA TRBJ2-7 TRBV28 NA 14 CASRRDRVWLEQYF TGTGCCAGCAGGAGGGACCGGGTGTGGTTGGAGCAGTACTTC
few TRBJ2-1 TRBV7-9 TRBD1 15 CASSPHNGDRDEQFF TGTGCCAGCAGCCCCCATAACGGGGACAGAGATGAGCAGTTCTTC
NA TRBJ2-7 TRBV7-3 TRBD1 16 CASSLMRTGGYNEQYF TGTGCCAGCAGCTTAATGCGGACAGGGGGGTACAATGAGCAGTACTTC
NA TRBJ2-2 TRBV7-8 TRBD2 16 CASSPSGGRTTGELFF TGTGCCAGCAGCCCCTCTGGCGGGAGGACCACCGGGGAGCTGTTTTTT
NA TRBJ2-1 TRBV30 NA 14 CAWRGLAGNNEQFF TGTGCCTGGAGAGGCCTAGCTGGCAACAATGAGCAGTTCTTC
many TRBJ2-3 TRBV4-1 NA 14 CASSQDEGTDTQYF TGCGCCAGCAGCCAAGATGAGGGCACAGATACGCAGTATTTT
many TRBJ2-7 TRBV3-1 NA 14 CASSQVLDSYEQYF TGTGCCAGCAGCCAAGTCTTAGACAGCTACGAGCAGTACTTC
NA TRBJ1-2 TRBV12-3/TRBV12-4 TRBD1 13 CASRPDRGLGYTF TGTGCCAGCAGACCCGACAGGGGGCTTGGCTACACCTTC
few TRBJ2-1 TRBV20-1 TRBD2 14 CSAGTGLGRNEQFF TGCAGTGCAGGGACGGGACTAGGTCGTAATGAGCAGTTCTTC
NA TRBJ2-1 TRBV6-1 NA 15 CASSADVGAYNEQFF TGTGCCAGCAGCGCCGATGTAGGGGCCTACAATGAGCAGTTCTTC
many TRBJ2-7 TRBV7-6 TRBD2 17 CASSSTRGSGVSYEQYF TGTGCCAGCAGCTCCACCCGAGGTAGCGGGGTTTCCTACGAGCAGTACTTC
few TRBJ2-3 TRBV20-1 NA 14 CSARSRKGTDTQYF TGCAGTGCTAGGAGTCGGAAAGGCACAGATACGCAGTATTTT
few TRBJ2-6 TRBV29-1 NA 16 CSVEGQKVSGANVLTF TGCAGCGTTGAGGGTCAAAAGGTGTCTGGGGCCAACGTCCTGACTTTC
many TRBJ2-7 TRBV4-3 TRBD2 16 CASSQGTSGTLYEQYF TGCGCCAGCAGCCAGGGGACTAGCGGGACACTCTACGAGCAGTACTTC
NA TRBJ1-2 TRBV20-1 NA 14 CSAREAGKIHGYTF TGCAGTGCTAGAGAGGCAGGGAAAATACATGGCTACACCTTC
few TRBJ2-1 TRBV11-1 NA 22 CASSFYICSARGGSGIYNEQFF NA
NA TRBJ1-5 TRBV12-3/TRBV12-4 NA 17 CASRPGTGNGENQPQHF TGTGCCAGCAGACCAGGCACGGGGAACGGGGAAAATCAGCCCCAGCATTTT
few TRBJ2-6 TRBV12-5 TRBD1 16 CASGLRDRSGANVLTF TGTGCTAGTGGTTTGCGGGACAGATCTGGGGCCAACGTCCTGACTTTC
NA TRBJ2-7 TRBV28 NA 14 CASSSFSRVNEQYF TGTGCCAGTAGTTCATTTTCCAGGGTGAACGAGCAGTACTTC
NA TRBJ2-5 TRBV11-2 NA 16 CASSSSSIRGAETQYF TGTGCCAGCAGCTCATCGAGCATTAGGGGAGCGGAGACCCAGTACTTC
few TRBJ2-7 TRBV28 TRBD2 15 CASSPRLAGAYVQYF TGTGCCAGCAGTCCTCGACTAGCGGGTGCCTACGTGCAGTACTTC
NA TRBJ2-1 TRBV7-6 NA 14 CASGTEGVGNEQFF TGTGCCAGCGGCACGGAGGGGGTGGGTAATGAGCAGTTCTTC
few TRBJ2-1 TRBV20-1 NA 14 CSPSPGQAYNEQFF TGCAGTCCTAGCCCGGGACAAGCTTACAATGAGCAGTTCTTC
few TRBJ1-5 TRBV28 NA 16 CASSQPLGRDNQPQHF TGTGCCAGCAGTCAACCCCTAGGGCGGGATAATCAGCCCCAGCATTTT